The entry below describes one T cell receptor beta chain. Clones were read by immunoSEQ multiplex PCR, and TCRdb kept only the in-frame ones, dropping some. There are about 170,000 clones in the sample; 85% to 95% occur only once, and around 3.8% lies in the top ten. The data belong to a study of T cell responses to AZD1222 COVID-19 vaccine. This CDR3 is 14 amino acids long. The V segment lost 5 bases and the J segment 3 bases; nucleotides outside the gene matches: 4. Germline CDR1 SEHNR, CDR2 FQNEAQ (reference sequence). The receptor was derived from an adult in good health. Here the sequenced sample was peripheral blood, taken on day 0 of AZD1222 vaccination. The chain combines TRBV7-9 with TRBJ1-1; 9 bases match TRBD1. The DNA for the CDR3 is TGTGCCAGCAGCCTACAGGGGGCGGACACTGAAGCTTTCTTT. Its protein is CASSLQGADTEAFF.